The 31 T cell receptor beta chains below all came from one sample that was sequenced in a study of lymphopenia after photon versus proton radiotherapy (dated by TCRdb to the late 2010s). Library preparation was by the immunoSEQ multiplex PCR assay. TCRdb stores this immuneACCESS table with in-frame sequences only. Part of the clones is absent; in the studies checked, under half of the shortfall reflects unresolved V genes, and no reason is known for the rest. The sample table lists around 30,000 clones, 89% of them with a count of one. Together, the top ten hold 6.6% of the sample. This specimen consisted of peripheral blood, obtained from a patient treated with proton-based radiotherapy. These receptors all come from a woman in her seventies with pancreatic cancer. Some clones in this sample may be carry-over from other donors' samples.

J is TRBJ2-3 and V is TRBV28, with 9 bases matching TRBD2. The trim removed 3 bases at V and 4 bases at J, leaving 11 bases unmatched. The CDR3 has 17 amino acids. Germline values: CDR1 MDHEN, CDR2 SYDVKM. CDR3 protein: CASSFILRGRAPDTQYF. The DNA of the CDR3 is TGTGCCAGCAGTTTTATTTTGCGCGGGAGGGCCCCAGATACGCAGTATTTT. The whole variable domain, remainder taken from reference TRBV28 and TRBJ2-3, is DVKVTQSSRYLVKRTGEKVFLECVQDMDHENMFWYRQDPGLGLRLIYFSYDVKMKEKGDIPEGYSVSREKKERFSLILESASTNQTSMYLCASSFILRGRAPDTQYFGPGTRLTVL.

The chain recombines TRBV6-5 with TRBJ1-5, with D unresolved. Germline V gene lookup returns CDR1 MNHEY and CDR2 SVGAGI. V was pared by 0 bases and J by 3 bases, with 3 bases between. The CDR3 has 13 residues. CDR3 sequence reads: CASSYSSNQPQHF. CDR3 sequence (DNA): TGTGCCAGCAGTTACTCGTCCAATCAGCCCCAGCATTTT.

This chain joins TRBV5-1 and TRBJ2-5; 10 bases match TRBD2. The V and J ends lost 0 bases and 1 base, in that order; junction bases with no gene match: 3. CDR1 SGHRS and CDR2 YFSETQ come from the germline V gene. This CDR3 region has 16 residues. CDR3 protein: CASSLAPSGSQETQYF. CDR3 nucleotide sequence: TGCGCCAGCAGCTTGGCCCCTAGCGGGAGCCAAGAGACCCAGTACTTC. The full variable domain, rest sourced from reference TRBV5-1 and TRBJ2-5, is KAGVTQTPRYLIKTRGQQVTLSCSPISGHRSVSWYQQTPGQGLQFLFEYFSETQRNKGNFPGRFSGRQFSNSRSEMNVSTLELGDSALYLCASSLAPSGSQETQYFGPGTRLLVL.

The chain has TRBV15 and TRBJ2-1, with D possibly matching TRBD2 (6 bases). Germline-derived CDR1 and CDR2 are LNHNV and YYDKDF (reference sequence). The ends were cut back, 5 bases at V and 4 bases at J, with 21 bases in the middle. The CDR3 covers 17 residues. The CDR3 reads CATSGALFSGGYNEQFF. The CDR3 coding sequence is TGTGCCACCAGCGGAGCCCTGTTCAGCGGAGGGTACAATGAGCAGTTCTTC.

V gene TRBV15 combines with J gene TRBJ1-5, with D possibly being TRBD1 (6 bases). The CDR3 has 14 residues. The germline V gene encodes CDR1 LNHNV and CDR2 YYDKDF (reference sequence). V lost 0 bases and J 4 bases, leaving 7 bases between the germline ends. CDR3 nucleotide sequence: TGTGCCACCAGCAGAGAAGGGGGGAATCAGCCCCAGCATTTT. It translates to CATSREGGNQPQHF.

This chain connects TRBV2 to TRBJ2-3; tentative D call: TRBD2 (6 bases). Germline V gene sequence: CDR1 SNHLY, CDR2 FYNNEI. This CDR3 region has 18 residues. V lost 0 bases, J lost 4 bases, and 20 bases lay in between. The chain's CDR3 is CASSEAGTRGLAADTQYF. Written as DNA, the CDR3 is TGTGCCAGCAGTGAAGCCGGGACCCGGGGACTCGCGGCAGATACGCAGTATTTT.

The CDR3 nucleotides are TGTGCCAGTAGTGACACCGAGTTACTCTATAATTCACCCCTCCACTTT. Translated: CASSDTELLYNSPLHF. This rearrangement joins TRBV19 to TRBJ1-6, with D unresolved. The germline V gene encodes CDR1 LNHDA and CDR2 SQIVND (reference sequence). With 5 bases removed from V and 3 bases from J, the gap between germline ends came to 14 bases. This CDR3 has 16 amino acids.

The chain is built from TRBV28 and TRBJ1-5; D is possibly TRBD1 (6 bases). V shed 5 bases and J shed 1 base, with 12 bases lying between them. Germline V lookup: CDR1 MDHEN, CDR2 SYDVKM. This CDR3 has 15 amino acids. The CDR3, as DNA: TGTGCCAGCAGTGAACAGGGAATCAGCAATCAGCCCCAGCATTTT. Its protein product is CASSEQGISNQPQHF.

This clone has a single count. This chain uses TRBV15 with TRBJ2-2, with 9 positions matching TRBD1. Trimming took 1 base from V and 7 from J; bases not matched to a gene: 10. In germline, CDR1 is LNHNV, CDR2 YYDKDF (reference sequence). The CDR3 totals 17 residues. CDR3 DNA sequence: TGTGCCACCAGCAGAGGTACCGGGACAGGGAGATTCGGGGAGCTGTTTTTT. Encoded protein: CATSRGTGTGRFGELFF.

The chain recombines TRBV5-1 with TRBJ1-1, with D possibly TRBD1 on 6 matching bases. The V gene lost 5 bases and the J gene lost 1 base, with 15 bases spanning the gap. The CDR3 sequence is 15 residues long. Looked up from germline, CDR1 is SGHRS and CDR2 is YFSETQ. CDR3 loop: CASSRGQQTNTEAFF. For the CDR3, the DNA is TGCGCCAGCAGTCGCGGACAGCAAACGAACACTGAAGCTTTCTTT.

The chain combines TRBV7-2 with TRBJ2-6; a possible D gene is TRBD2 (6 bases). V was cut by 5 bases and J by 4 bases, with 15 bases left in between. The CDR3 is 16 amino acids. Germline V CDR1 and CDR2: SGHTA, FQGNSA. CDR3 protein: CASSPGGWAGANVLTF. In DNA, the CDR3 is TGTGCCAGCAGCCCCGGGGGATGGGCCGGGGCCAACGTCCTGACTTTC. Full variable domain (missing parts from reference TRBV7-2 and TRBJ2-6): GAGVSQSPSNKVTEKGKDVELRCDPISGHTALYWYRQSLGQGLEFLIYFQGNSAPDKSGLPSDRFSAERTGGSVSTLTIQRTQQEDSAVYLCASSPGGWAGANVLTFGAGSRLTVL.

The J gene is TRBJ2-3, the V gene TRBV10-3; D tentatively reads TRBD1 or TRBD2 (5 bases each). V lost 8 bases to trimming and J lost 2 bases, with 11 bases between them. Germline V CDR1 and CDR2: ENHRY, SYGVKD. The CDR3 loop spans 13 amino acids. This chain's CDR3 is CAIGRGDTDTQYF. In DNA, the CDR3 is TGTGCCATCGGGCGAGGGGACACAGATACGCAGTATTTT.

The CDR3 reads CASSHRVGHQPQHF. In nucleotides, the CDR3 is TGTGCCAGCAGTCACCGGGTGGGACATCAGCCCCAGCATTTT. The chain links TRBV28 to TRBJ1-5, with D maybe TRBD1 (5 bases). Germline V gives CDR1 MDHEN, CDR2 SYDVKM. The CDR3 spans 14 residues. V gave up 5 bases and J gave up 5 bases, with 13 bases separating them.

The chain carries TRBV19 and TRBJ2-1; tentatively, D is TRBD2 (6 bases). The germline gives CDR1 LNHDA, CDR2 SQIVND (reference sequence). V was pared by 6 bases and J by 7 bases, with 13 bases between. The CDR3 is 13 residues long. CDR3 amino acids: CASRGLGRNEQFF. The CDR3 DNA follows: TGTGCCAGTAGAGGTTTAGGGAGGAATGAGCAGTTCTTC.

The chain is built from TRBV5-1 and TRBJ1-1; the D is unclear. The CDR3 contains 15 residues. The germline CDR1 and CDR2 sequences are SGHRS and YFSETQ. Deletions cut 0 bases from V and 0 bases from J, with 9 bases between. The CDR3 protein is CASSLEQTMNTEAFF. The CDR3 DNA is TGCGCCAGCAGCTTGGAACAGACGATGAACACTGAAGCTTTCTTT.

V is TRBV18 and J is TRBJ1-2; a possible D gene is TRBD1 (5 bases). V gave up 3 bases and J gave up 11 bases, with 16 bases separating them. Germline V gene sequence: CDR1 KGHSH, CDR2 LQKENI. The CDR3 covers 13 residues. The CDR3 nucleotides are TGTGCCAGCTCACCCGATTCGGGGCCGCCTTACACCTTC. Translated, it gives CASSPDSGPPYTF.

V and J are TRBV10-3 and TRBJ1-3; possibly TRBD1 for D (6 bases). CDR1 and CDR2 from the germline V gene are ENHRY and SYGVKD. There are 14 residues in the CDR3. Between the trimmed V and J ends, which lost 3 bases and 2 bases, there was a span of 8 bases. This CDR3 is CAISEGGTGNTIYF. CDR3 nucleotides: TGTGCCATCAGTGAAGGGGGAACTGGAAACACCATATATTTT.

The chain combines TRBV18 with TRBJ1-1; 8 nucleotides align to TRBD1. The CDR3 totals 15 residues. The trim removed 3 bases at V and 3 bases at J, leaving 6 bases unmatched. Germline-derived CDR1 and CDR2 are KGHSH and LQKENI. The CDR3 DNA reads TGTGCCAGCTCACCTCAGGGGGCCTCGGACACTGAAGCTTTCTTT. Its translation: CASSPQGASDTEAFF. Drawing the rest from reference TRBV18 and TRBJ1-1, the complete variable domain is NAGVMQNPRHLVRRRGQEARLRCSPMKGHSHVYWYRQLPEEGLKFMVYLQKENIIDESGMPKERFSAEFPKEGPSILRIQQVVRGDSAAYFCASSPQGASDTEAFFGQGTRLTVV.

The V call is TRBV5-1, the J call TRBJ2-5; TRBD1 is a possible D gene (5 bases). Trimming removed 2 bases at V and 2 bases at J, with 13 bases between. Per germline, CDR1 SGHRS and CDR2 YFSETQ. CDR3 length: 15 amino acids. The CDR3: CASSFLTGEQETQYF. The CDR3, as DNA: TGCGCCAGCAGCTTTCTAACAGGAGAACAAGAGACCCAGTACTTC.

This rearrangement joins TRBV28 to TRBJ2-3; unclear D gene. Germline values: CDR1 MDHEN, CDR2 SYDVKM. V lost 6 bases, J lost 0 bases, and 13 bases lay in between. The CDR3 has 15 amino acids. CDR3 nucleotides: TGTGCCAGCAGATCCCCATTTACTAGCACAGATACGCAGTATTTT. Amino acids: CASRSPFTSTDTQYF.

The V gene is TRBV18, the J gene TRBJ2-1; a weak D match, TRBD2 (5 bases). The ends were cut back, 2 bases at V and 2 bases at J, with 13 bases in the middle. The CDR3 sequence is 16 residues long. The germline V gene encodes CDR1 KGHSH and CDR2 LQKENI. CDR3 residues: CASSPVIRTPYNEQFF. The CDR3 DNA sequence: TGTGCCAGCTCACCAGTTATCAGGACTCCCTACAATGAGCAGTTCTTC.

CDR3 sequence reads: CASSGDSQGAYEQYF. The CDR3, as DNA: TGTGCCAGCAGTGGCGACTCACAGGGGGCCTACGAGCAGTACTTC. The chain uses TRBV28 and TRBJ2-5; 8 nucleotides align to TRBD1. The DNA end is more similar to TRBJ2-7, so the J call may be wrong. Looked up from germline, CDR1 is MDHEN and CDR2 is SYDVKM. CDR3 length: 15 residues.

The chain links TRBV6-6 to TRBJ1-1, with D perhaps matching TRBD1 (6 bases). CDR3 size: 16 residues. CDR1 MNHNY and CDR2 SVGAGI come from the germline V gene (reference sequence). The ends were cut back, 7 bases at V and 4 bases at J, with 22 bases in the middle. CDR3 nucleotide sequence: TGTGCCAGCACCCAAACTTACAGGGAGGCGACCACTGAAGCTTTCTTT. This sequence encodes CASTQTYREATTEAFF.

This chain joins TRBV6-5 and TRBJ2-1, with unresolved D. V was pared by 6 bases and J by 0 bases, with 12 bases between. Per the germline V gene, CDR1 is MNHEY and CDR2 is SVGAGI. The CDR3 is made up of 15 amino acids. The CDR3 nucleotides are TGTGCCAGCAGAGAGACTCATAGCTCCTACAATGAGCAGTTCTTC. Its protein product is CASRETHSSYNEQFF.

The J gene is TRBJ2-5, the V gene TRBV28; perhaps TRBD1 as D (6 bases). V lost 7 bases, J lost 5 bases, and 17 bases lay in between. The CDR3 has 14 residues. Germline CDR1 reads MDHEN; CDR2 reads SYDVKM. The CDR3 sequence: CASTPVRGWETQYF. CDR3 nucleotides: TGTGCCAGCACCCCAGTCAGGGGTTGGGAGACCCAGTACTTC.

The gene calls are TRBV27 and TRBJ1-4; 9 positions match TRBD1. CDR3 length: 18 amino acids. Losses at the gene ends were 4 bases for V and 4 bases for J; bases not matched to a gene: 13. Germline values: CDR1 MNHEY, CDR2 SMNVEV (reference sequence). CDR3 coding DNA: TGTGCCAGCAGTTCGGGTCCGTACAGGGGGCGAATTAATGAAAAACTGTTTTTT. Amino acids: CASSSGPYRGRINEKLFF.

The rearrangement links TRBV23-1 to TRBJ2-7; maybe TRBD1 (6 bases). TRBV23-1 is marked as an open reading frame, function uncertain. The CDR3 runs 14 residues. The V end lost 4 bases, the J end lost 2 bases, and 12 bases lay between the germline ends. For the CDR3, the DNA is TGCGCCAGCAGTCCCGAGACAGGCGCCTACGAGCAGTACTTC. It codes for CASSPETGAYEQYF.

This clone was seen a few times. The genes are TRBV5-1 and TRBJ2-3, with a possible D match to TRBD2 (6 bases). The CDR3 covers 17 residues. Trimming stripped 7 bases from V and 0 bases from J, with 21 bases between. Germline CDR1 SGHRS, CDR2 YFSETQ. The CDR3 DNA is TGCGCCAGCTCCCGGGGGAAACCGGGGCTTAGCACAGATACGCAGTATTTT. Encoded protein: CASSRGKPGLSTDTQYF.

The gene calls are TRBV2 and TRBJ1-1; D is possibly TRBD1 (5 bases). The V gene's germline CDR1 is SNHLY and CDR2 FYNNEI. V lost 7 bases and J lost 1, with 10 bases in between. The CDR3 loop spans 13 amino acids. This CDR3 is CASKDTENTEAFF. The CDR3 coding sequence is TGTGCCAGCAAGGACACCGAGAACACTGAAGCTTTCTTT.

The chain couples TRBV25-1 to TRBJ2-3; no definite D call. Per the germline V gene, CDR1 is MGHDK and CDR2 is SYGVNS. The CDR3 runs 12 residues. V lost 7 bases and J 3 bases, leaving 8 bases between the germline ends. CDR3 protein: CASIGETDTQYF. Written as DNA, the CDR3 is TGTGCCAGCATCGGAGAAACAGATACGCAGTATTTT.

This chain connects TRBV28 to TRBJ2-7; 12 bases line up with TRBD2. The CDR3 runs 17 residues. The germline V gene encodes CDR1 MDHEN and CDR2 SYDVKM. V shed 6 bases and J 2 bases; nucleotides not matched to a gene: 11. The CDR3 sequence: CASRSSGTSGPAYEQYF. CDR3 bases: TGTGCCAGCAGGTCCTCCGGGACTAGCGGGCCCGCCTACGAGCAGTACTTC.